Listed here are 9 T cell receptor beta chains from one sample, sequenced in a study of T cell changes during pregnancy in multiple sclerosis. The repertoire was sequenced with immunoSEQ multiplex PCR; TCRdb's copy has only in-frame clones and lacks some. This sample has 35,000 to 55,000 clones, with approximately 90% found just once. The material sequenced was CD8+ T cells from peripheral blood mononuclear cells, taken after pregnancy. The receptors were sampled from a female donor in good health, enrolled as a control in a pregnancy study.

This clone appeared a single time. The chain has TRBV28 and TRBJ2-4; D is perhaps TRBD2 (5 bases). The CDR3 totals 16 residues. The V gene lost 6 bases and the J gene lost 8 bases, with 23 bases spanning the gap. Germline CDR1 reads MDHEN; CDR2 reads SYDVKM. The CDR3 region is CASSPEGGILKYIQYF. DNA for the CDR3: TGTGCCAGCAGCCCTGAGGGCGGAATACTTAAGTACATTCAGTACTTC.

This CDR3 is CASSGLAGNTGELFF. The DNA for the CDR3 is TGTGCCAGCAGTGGACTAGCGGGGAACACCGGGGAGCTGTTTTTT. This chain connects TRBV28 to TRBJ2-2, with TRBD2 matching over 11 bases. V dropped 5 bases and J dropped 1; count of bases not matched to a gene: 0. The CDR3 has 15 amino acids. Germline CDR1 reads MDHEN; CDR2 reads SYDVKM.

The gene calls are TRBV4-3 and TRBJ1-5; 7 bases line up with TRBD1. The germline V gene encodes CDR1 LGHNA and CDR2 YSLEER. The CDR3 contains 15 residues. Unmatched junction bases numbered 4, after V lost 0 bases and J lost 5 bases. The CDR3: CASSQESGGYQPQHF. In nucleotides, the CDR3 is TGCGCCAGCAGCCAAGAATCAGGGGGATATCAGCCCCAGCATTTT.

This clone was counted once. The CDR3 coding sequence is TGCAGCGTTGACTTTGGGCAGGCACCTAACACCGGGGAGCTGTTTTTT. Protein product: CSVDFGQAPNTGELFF. The V gene is TRBV29-1, the J gene TRBJ2-2; D gene uncertain. The CDR3 extends over 16 amino acids. CDR1 and CDR2 (germline): SQVTM, ANQGSEA. Deletions cut 3 bases from V and 2 bases from J, with 16 bases between.

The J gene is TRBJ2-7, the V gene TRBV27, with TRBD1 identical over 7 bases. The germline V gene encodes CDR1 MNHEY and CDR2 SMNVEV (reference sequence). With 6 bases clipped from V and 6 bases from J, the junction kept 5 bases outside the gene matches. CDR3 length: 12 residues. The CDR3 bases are TGTGCCAGCAGCTTGACAGGGTCCGAGCAGTACTTC. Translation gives CASSLTGSEQYF.

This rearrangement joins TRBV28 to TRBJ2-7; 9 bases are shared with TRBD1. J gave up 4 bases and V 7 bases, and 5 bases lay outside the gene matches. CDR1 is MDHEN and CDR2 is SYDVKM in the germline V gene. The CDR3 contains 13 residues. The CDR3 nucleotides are TGTGCCAGCAAGGGACAGGGTGGTTACGAGCAGTACTTC. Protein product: CASKGQGGYEQYF.

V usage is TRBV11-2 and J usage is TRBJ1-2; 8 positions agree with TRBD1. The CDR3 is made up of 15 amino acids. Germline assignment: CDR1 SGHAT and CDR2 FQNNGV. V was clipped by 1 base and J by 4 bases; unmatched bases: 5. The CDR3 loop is CASSLGGQGFYGYTF. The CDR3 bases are TGTGCCAGCAGCTTAGGTGGACAGGGTTTCTATGGCTACACCTTC.

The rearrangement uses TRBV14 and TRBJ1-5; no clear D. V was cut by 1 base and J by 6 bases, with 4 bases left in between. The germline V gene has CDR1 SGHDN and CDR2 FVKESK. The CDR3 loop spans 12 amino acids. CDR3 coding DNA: TGTGCCAGCAGCCAAGTCGGTCAGCCCCAGCATTTT. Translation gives CASSQVGQPQHF.

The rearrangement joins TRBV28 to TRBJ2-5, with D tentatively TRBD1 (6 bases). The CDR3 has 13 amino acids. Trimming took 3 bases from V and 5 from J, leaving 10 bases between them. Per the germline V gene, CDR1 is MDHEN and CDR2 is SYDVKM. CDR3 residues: CASSFSGAETQYF. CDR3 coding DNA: TGTGCCAGCAGTTTCTCAGGGGCTGAGACCCAGTACTTC.